This record looks at one T cell receptor (beta chain) sequence and its context. V was pared by 6 bases and J by 0 bases, with 17 bases between. Germline CDR1 is SQVTM and CDR2 is ANQGSEA. The CDR3 spans 15 residues. Primers: 60 V beta forward and 13 J beta reverse. Clones were read by immunoSEQ multiplex PCR, and TCRdb kept only the in-frame ones, dropping some. The sample records around 67,000 clones, 81% being singletons. The record originates from a study of glioma-infiltrating T cells after dendritic cell vaccination. The sample consisted of blood, taken before dendritic cell vaccination. This chain connects TRBV29-1 to TRBJ1-1; D is possibly TRBD1 (6 bases). This receptor was taken from a human donor with glioblastoma. CDR3 coding DNA: TGCAGCGTCATCGGGGACATTTTTATGAACACTGAAGCTTTCTTT. Amino acids: CSVIGDIFMNTEAFF. Drawing the rest from reference TRBV29-1 and TRBJ1-1, the complete variable domain is SAVISQKPSRDICQRGTSLTIQCQVDSQVTMMFWYRQQPGQSLTLIATANQGSEATYESGFVIDKFPISRPNLTFSTLTVSNMSPEDSSIYLCSVIGDIFMNTEAFFGQGTRLTVV.